This T cell receptor (beta chain) was identified during a study of blood T cell repertoires in COVID-19. Study information: Samples of COVID-19 (acute and convalescent) were obtained from the United States, Italy and Spain. The analysed material was cDNA or gDNA that came from T cells, B-cell-depleted T cells, or PBMCs.

Authors' data handling: Amplification of reference gene primers provided the estimated nucleated cell counts. Method: immunoSEQ multiplex PCR; TCRdb's copy keeps in-frame clones and lacks some. The DNA was the basis for D and trimming; V, J and clone size are from that table. The data contain about 190,000 clones, 80% to 85% of them seen just once; the ten biggest clones take up approximately 19%. The V gene end was trimmed by 1 base and the J gene end by 14 bases; junction bases not matched to a gene: 16. Germline values: CDR1 SNHLY, CDR2 FYNNEI. The CDR3 totals 16 residues. This clonotype was obtained from a human donor in a cohort sampled during active COVID-19. The V gene is TRBV2, the J gene TRBJ2-1; 8 bases fit TRBD2. Input material: peripheral blood. The CDR3, as DNA: TGTGCCAGCAGTGAAGAGTCCCTAGCGGGTGTCTCCTTAGAGTTCTTC. It specifies CASSEESLAGVSLEFF.